The next 8 T cell receptor beta chains were all read from a single sample in a study of STAT5B mutations in CD4+ large granular lymphocyte leukemia. This table comes from immunoSEQ multiplex PCR, and its TCRdb copy is limited to in-frame clones, with some not included. The sample has 25,000 to 35,000 clones, 78% seen once. Sequenced material: CD4+ T cells from blood buffy coats. The receptors stem from a human donor in good health.

The chain couples TRBV9 to TRBJ2-2; D is possibly TRBD1 (6 bases). Per the germline V gene, CDR1 is SGDLS and CDR2 is YYNGEE. This CDR3 spans 14 amino acids. The V end was cut by 5 bases, the J end by 7 bases, with 15 bases between. DNA of the CDR3: TGTGCCAGCAGACAGGGTGACGGTGGCGGGGAGCTGTTTTTT. This codes for CASRQGDGGGELFF.

This clone was found a few times. The chain combines TRBV7-2 with TRBJ1-4; 8 bases agree with TRBD1. Unmatched junction bases numbered 5, after V lost 4 bases and J lost 7 bases. This CDR3 region has 14 residues. The germline V gene encodes CDR1 SGHTA and CDR2 FQGNSA. The CDR3 nucleotides read TGTGCCAGCAGCTCGGACAGGGCGGGTGAAAAACTGTTTTTT. Encoded protein: CASSSDRAGEKLFF.

This clone turned up a few times. The chain carries TRBV5-1 and TRBJ1-6; TRBD1 is a possible D gene (6 bases). Germline values: CDR1 SGHRS, CDR2 YFSETQ. The CDR3 extends over 14 amino acids. The V and J ends lost 0 bases and 10 bases respectively, with 11 bases between them. The CDR3 nucleotides read TGCGCCAGCAGCTTGGGCTCAGGGGTCTCACCCCTCCACTTT. As protein: CASSLGSGVSPLHF.

V is TRBV4-1 and J is TRBJ2-3, with 9 bases aligning to TRBD2. Germline loops: CDR1 MGHRA, CDR2 YSYEKL. This CDR3 region has 21 residues. The trim removed 5 bases at V and 0 bases at J, leaving 21 bases unmatched. The CDR3 sequence is CASSKIPGLAQQTPSTDTQYF. CDR3 sequence (DNA): TGCGCCAGCAGCAAAATACCGGGACTAGCACAACAAACACCAAGCACAGATACGCAGTATTTT.

The CDR3 loop is CASSLAGGVETQYF. CDR3 DNA: TGTGCCAGCAGCTTAGCCGGGGGAGTCGAGACCCAGTACTTC. The chain uses TRBV7-9 and TRBJ2-5; the D gene is possibly TRBD2 (6 bases). This CDR3 comprises 14 residues. Trimming cost V 0 bases and J 5 bases, with 10 bases left between them. The germline gives CDR1 SEHNR, CDR2 FQNEAQ (reference sequence).

The chain couples TRBV6-6 to TRBJ2-5, with D uncertain. The CDR3 has 12 residues. CDR1 is MNHNY and CDR2 is SVGAGI in the germline V gene (reference sequence). Trimming stripped 5 bases from V and 5 bases from J, with 9 bases between. The CDR3 DNA reads as TGTGCCAGCAGTCCCCCCGGGGAGACCCAGTACTTC. Translation gives CASSPPGETQYF.

Here the CDR3 reads CASTLSGGGSYNEQFF. The DNA for the CDR3 is TGTGCCAGCACCCTATCCGGGGGGGGCTCCTACAATGAGCAGTTCTTC. This chain links TRBV7-2 with TRBJ2-1; 8 bases are shared with TRBD2. Trimming removed 7 bases from V and 0 bases from J; junction bases left unmatched: 8. This CDR3 is built from 16 residues. CDR1 is SGHTA and CDR2 is FQGNSA in the germline V gene. Looking up the rest from reference TRBV7-2 and TRBJ2-1 gives the full variable domain: GAGVSQSPSNKVTEKGKDVELRCDPISGHTALYWYRQSLGQGLEFLIYFQGNSAPDKSGLPSDRFSAERTGGSVSTLTIQRTQQEDSAVYLCASTLSGGGSYNEQFFGPGTRLTVL.

In this sample, this clone turned up once. This chain connects TRBV27 to TRBJ2-3; 12 nucleotides match TRBD1. The length of the CDR3 is 21 residues. Losses at the gene ends were 4 bases for V and 0 bases for J; bases not matched to a gene: 17. Per the germline V gene, CDR1 is MNHEY and CDR2 is SMNVEV (reference sequence). The CDR3 coding sequence is TGTGCCAGCAGTTGGCGGCCGGGACAGGGGGCGAGGCCGTCTAGCACAGATACGCAGTATTTT. Residues: CASSWRPGQGARPSSTDTQYF.